Below, one T cell receptor beta chain is given with its context. Its antigen is currently not known. There are no base qualities to consult, and no much larger clone falls within one base. These data come from a study of shared clonotypes between healthy human individuals (TCRdb year 2020). A note on the overall study: The cohort comprised a couple of women and a few men aged 18 to 49 years. For each donor, CD4 naive and CD4 memory were each given three plates, CD8 naive was given two plates, and CD8 memory was given one plate. To estimate repertoire size and how much clonotypes are shared between individuals, the study performed deep sequencing of blood TCR repertoires from a handful of healthy adults. To increase sequencing depth and limit assay-specific biases, different laboratories used diverse techniques to prepare libraries and sequence TCR repertoires. Per donor, leukapheresis produced somewhere between about 0.85 and 10 billion PBMCs.

Its CDR3 holds 15 amino acids, cysteine through phenylalanine. Only CDR3 DNA remains: 45 bases, in frame from the first base. As encoded in the germline V gene (reference sequence), CDR1 is SGHNT while CDR2 is YYREEE. V is trimmed back by 4 bases and J by 5 bases, and the junction contains 9 bases that no gene match accounts for. General findings and caveats noted by the study authors: Even with the large sequencing depth, rarefaction of the sorted-subset datasets indicated that sequencing was incomplete. Sampling was limited to blood, and TCR repertoires in tissue likely differ from TCR repertoires in blood. Clonotypes shared by all four sorted-subset donors showed higher generation probabilities than non-shared clonotypes. Based on pairwise subsampling, the degree of clonotype sharing among donors was expected to be affected by sequencing depth. Approximately 5% of naive CD4, around 3.5% of naive CD8, approximately 2.2% of memory CD4, and about 0.4% of memory CD8 clonotypes were shared across several donors. The small number of donors limited the genetic and exposure-history diversity represented. Larger estimated clonotype richness was generally found for naive subsets than for memory subsets.

Using the deep immunoSEQ assay, multiplex PCR amplified TCR CDR3 regions from genomic DNA. Genomic DNA extracted from each cell subset was distributed evenly over all wells of several immunoSEQ 96-well plates, and each plate served as one replicate. Each replicate PCR for sorted subsets received roughly 0.2 ug genomic DNA, equal to roughly 30,000 T cell genomes. Purified libraries were measured with a Qubit 3.0 fluorometer, size-checked on a Bioanalyzer 2100, and measured again with the KAPA Library Quantification kit. Every immunoSEQ 96-well plate was sequenced on a dedicated single-read 150-cycle Illumina NextSeq 550 flow cell. Concerning the study's data processing: The immunoSEQ output contained only junctional sequences without quality scores, so filtering could not match that applied to full-length reads. Sequences were annotated with PyIR, a Python wrapper for IgBLAST v1.9, and V/J genes and CDR3 were assigned using IMGT germline references. Reads with weak V/J assignments (E-value above 1e-6), missing CDR3, stop codons, out-of-frame junctions, or ambiguous translated residues were removed. A V3J clonotype was defined by an identical inferred V gene, J gene, and CDR3 amino acid sequence. To compute the percentage overlap between repertoires, the number of shared unique clonotypes was divided by the size of the smaller repertoire. Richness of each repertoire was evaluated using RTK rarefaction, the Chao1 estimator, and Recon v2.1 estimates of unobserved clonotypes. Generation probabilities for all TCRbeta clonotypes obtained by the gDNA method from several donors were computed using OLGA. The table comes from immuneACCESS by way of TCRdb, which keeps in-frame sequences with V and J called. Part of the clones is missing from these tables; in studies checked, under half for an unresolved V gene and the rest for unknown reasons. For V, J and clone size, that table is used; D and trimming come from the DNA. This sample holds 2,500,000 or so clones; about nine tenths were observed only once. About 0.36% of the sample is in the top ten clones.

Donors were healthy HIV-negative adults with no recently reported acute infections or vaccinations. Every donor was a Caucasian adult residing in Nashville, Tennessee, USA. Magnetic negative selection was used to enrich CD4+ T cells, after which naive cells were positively selected on CD45RA and the negative fraction became the memory subset. After blood collection by leukapheresis, PBMCs were isolated using Ficoll-Histopaque density gradient centrifugation and then cryopreserved in the vapor phase of liquid nitrogen. Analytical flow cytometry was used to check the purity and quantity of each magnetically sorted T cell population. Genomic DNA was isolated from each sorted fraction and quantified by UV absorbance on a Nanodrop 2000c.

Input material: naive CD4+ T cells from PBMCs. The meaning of the sample's cell subset or site label: CD45RA+ positively selected. This clonotype was obtained from a man aged 18 to 30 in good health. Some clones in this sample may be carry-over from other donors' samples. The chain uses TRBV5-4 and TRBJ1-2, with 9 bases in between that match TRBD1. This receptor carries the CDR3 CASSPRQGVEYGYTF. The bases are TGTGCCAGCAGCCCACGACAGGGGGTTGAATATGGCTACACCTTC.